This TCR beta chain was recorded in a study of CD8+CD57+ T cells in acquired aplastic anemia (dated by TCRdb to 2017 to 2018). Background for the entire study: Extracted DNA from sorted CD4+ and CD8+ cells averaged around 3.5 ug, ranging from roughly 0.19 to 27.4 ug. An average of around 9.8 million reads for CD4+ cells and under 12 million reads for CD8+ cells was obtained from healthy donor samples.

The germline V gene (reference sequence) yields SEHNR for CDR1 and FQNEAQ for CDR2. Trimmed from V: 5 bases; trimmed from J: 8 bases; junction bases lacking a gene match: 2. CDR3 length: 12 amino acids, cysteine to phenylalanine. Only the CDR3 portion is preserved as DNA: 36 bases, with reading frame beginning at the first base. The investigation overall reported the following: Around 30 CD8+ CDR3 sequences were found in both patients and controls but appeared to be highly expressed in patients and within the immunodominant clones of the patients. CD8+ Simpson's diversity did not differ significantly between patients and healthy controls (P=0.060).

Genomic DNA was used as template for profiling of TCR beta VDJ combinations and CDR3 sequences. TCR repertoire sequencing was run on an Illumina HiSeq 2000. Turning to the authors' computational methods: Repertoires were assessed using TRBV/TRBJ rearrangement plots, CDR3 size and DJ length profiles, and Simpson's diversity index. The most abundant DNA sequence in the deep sequencing data was defined as the immunodominant clone. CDR3 amino acid sequences were checked for sharing across subjects and were also compared against the VDJdb database and published repertoires. The raw public data were reprocessed by TCRdb itself: fastp quality trimming at Q25, MiXCR clonotype calling, in-frame beta chains only. Duplicate CDR3 protein sequences are folded into a single record with the most common DNA and genes. The V and J calls shown here were made by TCRdb, not taken from the authors' results. Present in this sample are around 170,000 distinct CDR3 sequences, about 60% of which were seen just once. The ten largest make up over 40% of the sample.

In the study, sorted CD4+ and CD8+ blood T cells from patients with severe aplastic anemia and from healthy subjects underwent deep sequencing of TCR repertoires. Ficoll-Paque density gradient centrifugation was used to isolate peripheral blood mononuclear cells. Before DNA extraction, CD4+ and CD8+ T cells were sorted by FACS or by magnetic beads. Only a few counts were recorded for this clonotype. The specificity of this receptor is unknown. No much larger clone exists at a distance of one base, and base qualities are not known. The TCR originated in a human donor in good health. The source material was sorted CD4+, CD8+, or CD8+CD57+ T cells (not recorded which) from PBMCs. Recombination linked TRBV7-9 to TRBJ2-1; 8 bases in the middle match TRBD2. The sequenced DNA is TGTGCCAGCAGCCCCGGGGGGGATGAGCAGTTCTTC. Its translation reads: CASSPGGDEQFF.